The 20 T cell receptor beta chains in this list originate from one sample, sequenced in a study of blood T cell repertoires in COVID-19. Profiling relied on immunoSEQ multiplex PCR, and the TCRdb table lists in-frame clones only, not all of them. The data hold some 320,000 clones, with nearly 90% observed a single time. Sequencing input: PBMCs or T cells enriched from blood (not recorded which). These receptors originate from a woman aged 50 to 60 who had been exposed to COVID-19.

This chain uses TRBV11-2 with TRBJ1-6; D gene ambiguous. CDR1 is SGHAT and CDR2 is FQNNGV in the germline V gene. The length of the CDR3 is 17 residues. The V and J ends lost 1 base and 7 bases respectively, with 17 bases between them. The CDR3 is CASSLALQALGNSPLHF. The CDR3 DNA is TGTGCCAGCAGCTTAGCGCTCCAGGCTTTGGGCAATTCACCCCTCCACTTT.

The chain employs TRBV6-1 and TRBJ1-6, with D perhaps TRBD1 (6 bases). This CDR3 region has 17 residues. Germline lookup yields CDR1 MNHNS and CDR2 SASEGT. Between the trimmed V and J ends, which lost 1 base and 0 bases, there was a span of 10 bases. CDR3 sequence: CASSEEGVSSYNSPLHF. The DNA of the CDR3 is TGTGCCAGCAGTGAAGAGGGGGTGAGCTCCTATAATTCACCCCTCCACTTT.

The chain carries TRBV28 and TRBJ1-4, with TRBD1 matching over 7 bases. Germline V CDR1 and CDR2: MDHEN, SYDVKM. Germline trimming cut 7 bases from V and 5 bases from J; bases unmatched to any gene: 10. This CDR3 is 15 amino acids long. The CDR3: CASTPSGRGNEKLFF. The CDR3 region has the DNA TGTGCCAGCACCCCCTCGGGCAGGGGGAATGAAAAACTGTTTTTT.

The chain carries TRBV11-1 and TRBJ2-1; 11 nucleotides match TRBD2. The germline gives CDR1 SGHAT, CDR2 FQDESV (reference sequence). The CDR3 is made up of 16 amino acids. V lost 3 bases and J lost 7; bases outside the gene matches: 8. The CDR3 loop is CASSFGSGGARNEQFF. CDR3 in DNA: TGTGCCAGCAGCTTTGGTAGCGGGGGGGCCCGGAATGAGCAGTTCTTC.

A note on this clone: At the DNA level, this CDR3 is encoded by other sequences in the same sample as well. The V and J genes are TRBV5-1 and TRBJ2-3, with 8 bases fitting TRBD2. The CDR3 spans 15 residues. V lost 0 bases, J lost 2 bases, and 2 bases stayed unmatched. CDR1 and CDR2 from the germline V gene are SGHRS and YFSETQ. As DNA, the CDR3 is TGCGCCAGCAGCTTGGTAGCGGGGTCCACAGATACGCAGTATTTT. Amino acids: CASSLVAGSTDTQYF. The variable domain in full, completed from reference TRBV5-1 and TRBJ2-3, reads KAGVTQTPRYLIKTRGQQVTLSCSPISGHRSVSWYQQTPGQGLQFLFEYFSETQRNKGNFPGRFSGRQFSNSRSEMNVSTLELGDSALYLCASSLVAGSTDTQYFGPGTRLTVL.

The count of this clone is one. V gene TRBV3-1 (or the pseudogene TRBV3-2) combines with J gene TRBJ2-1, with 9 bases aligning to TRBD2. Germline CDR1 is LGHDT and CDR2 is YNNKEL (reference sequence). V lost 1 base and J lost 7; bases outside the gene matches: 11. The CDR3 totals 17 residues. CDR3 coding DNA: TGTGCCAGCAGCCAAGGGCGGGGGGGCTTATTGGGTAATGAGCAGTTCTTC. The encoded protein is CASSQGRGGLLGNEQFF.

V and J are TRBV10-3 and TRBJ2-7; D is perhaps TRBD2 (5 bases). The germline V and J ends were trimmed by 4 bases and 0 bases, with 7 bases remaining between them. The CDR3 has 13 residues. Germline lookup yields CDR1 ENHRY and CDR2 SYGVKD. The DNA for the CDR3 is TGTGCCATCAGTGGGGAGAGCTCCTACGAGCAGTACTTC. It specifies CAISGESSYEQYF.

The chain carries TRBV5-1 and TRBJ2-7; 8 bases line up with TRBD1. Germline trimming cut 5 bases from V and 2 bases from J; bases unmatched to any gene: 15. CDR1 SGHRS and CDR2 YFSETQ come from the germline V gene. The CDR3 has 17 amino acids. The CDR3 loop reads CASSPAPPGQEPYEQYF. DNA for the CDR3: TGCGCCAGCAGTCCGGCACCCCCGGGACAGGAGCCCTACGAGCAGTACTTC.

The chain carries TRBV7-8 and TRBJ1-1; D is unclear. This CDR3 has 14 amino acids. V lost 1 base and J 1 base, leaving 7 bases between the germline ends. Germline V gives CDR1 SGHVS, CDR2 FQNEAQ. CDR3 in amino acids: CASSLERKNTEAFF. The CDR3 DNA reads TGTGCCAGCAGCTTAGAGAGAAAGAACACTGAAGCTTTCTTT.

The chain uses TRBV20-1 and TRBJ2-1; D is unclear. This CDR3 region has 13 residues. Germline CDR1 and CDR2: DFQATT and SNEGSKA (reference sequence). V was trimmed by 3 bases and J by 8 bases, leaving 14 bases between them. The CDR3 DNA sequence: TGCAGTGCTAGTGGTAAAAGCCTGGATGAGCAGTTCTTC. Amino acid sequence: CSASGKSLDEQFF.

V is TRBV2 and J is TRBJ2-1; D gene ambiguous. CDR1 is SNHLY, CDR2 FYNNEI, per germline. Trimming took 7 bases from V and 7 from J, leaving 14 bases between them. The CDR3 extends over 13 amino acids. The CDR3 spells CASIEARENEQFF. CDR3 bases: TGTGCCAGCATCGAGGCCCGTGAGAATGAGCAGTTCTTC.

The V gene is TRBV27, the J gene TRBJ2-7; 9 nucleotides match TRBD2. The CDR3 is 15 residues long. Losses at the gene ends were 6 bases for V and 6 bases for J; bases not matched to a gene: 12. The germline gives CDR1 MNHEY, CDR2 SMNVEV (reference sequence). The CDR3 region has the DNA TGTGCCAGCAGCCCGGCGGGACTAGCTAGTCGCGAGCAGTACTTC. Amino acids: CASSPAGLASREQYF.

The V gene is TRBV15, the J gene TRBJ1-5, with D maybe TRBD1 (6 bases). The ends were cut back, 6 bases at V and 4 bases at J, with 10 bases in the middle. Germline lookup yields CDR1 LNHNV and CDR2 YYDKDF (reference sequence). This CDR3 is 13 amino acids long. The CDR3 loop is CATRGAGNQPQHF. The DNA for the CDR3 is TGTGCCACCAGGGGGGCTGGGAATCAGCCCCAGCATTTT.

The rearrangement links TRBV6-2 or TRBV6-3 to TRBJ1-2; TRBD1 agrees at 9 bases. This CDR3 contains 17 residues. Germline V gene data show CDR1 as MNHEY and CDR2 as SVGEGT. V lost 2 bases and J lost 5; bases outside the gene matches: 12. Here the CDR3 reads CASSYGGFTGQGYGYTF. DNA of the CDR3: TGTGCCAGCAGTTACGGCGGATTCACGGGACAGGGATATGGCTACACCTTC.

The chain has TRBV28 and TRBJ1-6, with 9 bases aligning to TRBD1. This CDR3 spans 14 amino acids. The germline V gene has CDR1 MDHEN and CDR2 SYDVKM. J was trimmed by 7 bases and V by 7 bases; bases with no gene match: 5. CDR3 region: CASIRTGENSPLHF. The CDR3 DNA reads TGTGCCAGCATTAGGACAGGGGAGAATTCACCCCTCCACTTT.

V is TRBV19 and J is TRBJ2-2, with 8 bases that match TRBD1. CDR1 and CDR2 from the germline V gene are LNHDA and SQIVND (reference sequence). The CDR3 covers 15 residues. The ends lost 6 bases at V and 5 bases at J; junction bases unmatched: 8. In nucleotides, the CDR3 is TGTGCCAGTAGAACAGGGGGGCTGAGGACCGGGGAGCTGTTTTTT. Translation gives CASRTGGLRTGELFF.

The genes are TRBV5-1 and TRBJ1-1; TRBD1 matches 11 bases. CDR1 and CDR2 from the germline V gene are SGHRS and YFSETQ. This CDR3 contains 19 residues. Trimming removed 4 bases from V and 1 base from J; junction bases left unmatched: 15. The DNA for the CDR3 is TGCGCCAGCAGCAAGGGACAGGGGGATCTAACTCGGGCGAACACTGAAGCTTTCTTT. Translating it yields CASSKGQGDLTRANTEAFF.

The genes are TRBV24-1 and TRBJ2-3, with D maybe TRBD1 (6 bases). Germline lookup yields CDR1 KGHDR and CDR2 SFDVKD. V was trimmed by 3 bases and J by 6 bases, leaving 18 bases between them. This CDR3 is 16 amino acids long. DNA for the CDR3: TGTGCCACCAGTGATCGTTCAGGGGACCTTGGGGATACGCAGTATTTT. It encodes CATSDRSGDLGDTQYF.

A single count supports this clone. V and J are TRBV5-5 and TRBJ2-7, with TRBD1 matching over 8 bases. Germline loops: CDR1 SGHKS, CDR2 YYEKEE (reference sequence). V dropped 1 base and J dropped 2; count of bases not matched to a gene: 2. The CDR3 consists of 14 residues. CDR3 loop: CASSLTDRAYEQYF. The CDR3 coding sequence is TGTGCCAGCAGCTTGACGGACAGGGCCTACGAGCAGTACTTC.

The genes are TRBV2 and TRBJ2-7, with 10 bases aligning to TRBD1. CDR1 is SNHLY, CDR2 FYNNEI, per germline. This CDR3 has 14 residues. V was pared by 4 bases and J by 3 bases, with 3 bases of the junction left unmatched. CDR3 protein: CASSGQGAGYEQYF. In DNA, the CDR3 is TGTGCCAGCAGTGGACAGGGGGCTGGCTACGAGCAGTACTTC.